These 24 T cell receptor beta chains originate from one sample sequenced in a study of T cells in Graves' hyperthyroidism and ophthalmopathy. RNA transcripts were the template for amplifying TCR beta CDR3 regions. The HTBI primer set was used in a first-round RT-PCR of the TCR CDR3. TCRdb reprocessed the multiplex PCR reads with MiXCR, giving one entry per CDR3 protein. Altogether approximately 560,000 distinct CDR3 sequences are present, 15% to 18% being singletons, with the ten largest covering approximately 7%. The specimen sequenced was blood. The receptors come from a woman in her thirties with Graves' hyperthyroidism.

This clonotype came up many times. Here the CDR3 reads CASSLRQGRDYGYTF. The CDR3, as DNA: TGTGCCAGCAGCTTACGACAGGGGCGGGACTATGGCTACACCTTC. This chain links TRBV13 with TRBJ1-2, with 8 bases that match TRBD1. V shed 2 bases and J 3 bases; nucleotides not matched to a gene: 5. Germline-derived CDR1 and CDR2 are PRHDT and FYEKMQ (reference sequence). The CDR3 loop spans 15 amino acids.

In its sample, this clonotype was seen many times. The chain links TRBV18 to TRBJ2-5; no clear D. V lost 1 base and J 1 base, leaving 4 bases between the germline ends. The CDR3 covers 13 residues. Germline CDR1 KGHSH, CDR2 LQKENI. The CDR3 reads CASSPQGQETQYF. In DNA, the CDR3 is TGTGCCAGCTCACCACAGGGCCAAGAGACCCAGTACTTC. Drawing the rest from reference TRBV18 and TRBJ2-5, the complete variable domain is NAGVMQNPRHLVRRRGQEARLRCSPMKGHSHVYWYRQLPEEGLKFMVYLQKENIIDESGMPKERFSAEFPKEGPSILRIQQVVRGDSAAYFCASSPQGQETQYFGPGTRLLVL.

This clonotype was seen only a few times. CDR3 loop: CASTMTAYEQYF. CDR3 nucleotides: TGTGCCAGCACCATGACAGCCTACGAGCAGTACTTC. The chain recombines TRBV7-9 with TRBJ2-7; D may be TRBD1 (5 bases). Deletions cut 7 bases from V and 2 bases from J, with 9 bases between. The CDR3 is 12 residues long. Germline V gene lookup returns CDR1 SEHNR and CDR2 FQNEAQ (reference sequence).

In this sample, this clonotype turned up many times. The chain recombines TRBV12-3 or TRBV12-4 with TRBJ2-6, with D possibly TRBD2 on 6 matching bases. The ends were cut back, 3 bases at V and 2 bases at J, with 8 bases in the middle. The CDR3 spans 15 residues. For the CDR3, the DNA is TGTGCCAGCAGTTTCGCGGGACCTGGGGCCAACGTCCTGACTTTC. It yields the protein CASSFAGPGANVLTF.

This clonotype was picked up a small number of times. CDR3 in amino acids: CSATTGTQGEQFF. The CDR3 DNA follows: TGCAGTGCAACTACCGGGACTCAGGGTGAGCAGTTCTTC. V and J are TRBV20-1 and TRBJ2-1; possible D gene TRBD2, 6 bases. This CDR3 is 13 amino acids long. V shed 6 bases and J shed 9 bases, with 18 bases lying between them. CDR1 and CDR2 (germline): DFQATT, SNEGSKA (reference sequence).

The sample holds a few counts of this clonotype. This chain joins TRBV20-1 and TRBJ2-6, with D maybe TRBD2 (6 bases). Germline V gene lookup returns CDR1 DFQATT and CDR2 SNEGSKA (reference sequence). This CDR3 is 15 amino acids long. V lost 3 bases, J lost 0 bases, and 9 bases lay in between. CDR3 sequence: CSARDYPSGANVLTF. As DNA, the CDR3 is TGCAGTGCTAGGGACTACCCCTCTGGGGCCAACGTCCTGACTTTC.

This clonotype has more than one count but fewer than ten. The V gene is TRBV6-1, the J gene TRBJ1-5; weak D call: TRBD1 (6 bases). Looked up from germline, CDR1 is MNHNS and CDR2 is SASEGT. With 2 bases removed from V and 3 bases from J, the gap between germline ends came to 17 bases. CDR3 length: 17 amino acids. CDR3 in amino acids: CASSEPRDKLYNQPQHF. CDR3 sequence (DNA): TGTGCCAGCAGTGAACCCCGGGACAAACTATACAATCAGCCCCAGCATTTT.

There are many counts of this clonotype. The chain couples TRBV18 to TRBJ2-1; 7 nucleotides agree with TRBD1. CDR3 length equals 15 residues. Trimming removed 2 bases from V and 4 bases from J; junction bases left unmatched: 5. The germline gives CDR1 KGHSH, CDR2 LQKENI. Here the CDR3 reads CASSPTGTDYNEQFF. As DNA, the CDR3 is TGTGCCAGCTCACCAACTGGGACAGATTACAATGAGCAGTTCTTC.

The CDR3 sequence: CSARDLPGQGNSPLHF. CDR3 sequence (DNA): TGCAGTGCTAGAGATCTCCCAGGACAGGGTAATTCACCCCTCCACTTT. The chain joins TRBV20-1 to TRBJ1-6; 8 bases map to TRBD1. Germline lookup yields CDR1 DFQATT and CDR2 SNEGSKA (reference sequence). CDR3 length: 16 residues. J lost 6 bases, V lost 0 bases, and 7 bases had no gene match.

This clonotype was seen a handful of times. The J gene is TRBJ1-1, the V gene TRBV20-1; no clear D gene. The V gene's germline CDR1 is DFQATT and CDR2 SNEGSKA (reference sequence). CDR3 size: 16 residues. V lost 0 bases, J lost 1 base, and 15 bases lay in between. For the CDR3, the DNA is TGCAGTGCTAGAGATCCTCGGGATGGAGGGAACACTGAAGCTTTCTTT. It translates to CSARDPRDGGNTEAFF.

This clonotype was observed at least ten times. The chain carries TRBV5-1 and TRBJ1-1, with 11 bases identical to TRBD1. The V and J ends lost 2 bases and 11 bases, in that order; junction bases with no gene match: 11. CDR1 SGHRS and CDR2 YFSETQ come from the germline V gene. CDR3 length: 15 amino acids. Written as DNA, the CDR3 is TGCGCCAGCAGCTTAATACAAGGACAGGGGGCGAAGGCTTTCTTT. This gives the protein CASSLIQGQGAKAFF.

This clonotype was detected many times. The chain carries TRBV11-2 and TRBJ2-7, with TRBD2 matching over 10 bases. V gave up 0 bases and J gave up 1 base; unmatched junction bases: 3. The CDR3 extends over 16 amino acids. Germline V gene data show CDR1 as SGHAT and CDR2 as FQNNGV. CDR3 residues: CASSLDLLAGSYEQYF. The CDR3 region has the DNA TGTGCCAGCAGCTTAGATCTACTAGCGGGATCCTACGAGCAGTACTTC.

The chain joins TRBV11-3 to TRBJ2-3, with 16 bases that match TRBD2. The CDR3 spans 17 residues. Germline values: CDR1 SGHNT, CDR2 YENEEA. With 6 bases clipped from V and 4 bases from J, the junction kept 7 bases outside the gene matches. In DNA, the CDR3 is TGTGCCAGCAGTCCGGGACTAGCGGGAGGGCCCCCAGATACGCAGTATTTT. It codes for CASSPGLAGGPPDTQYF.

The chain has TRBV6-1 and TRBJ2-3, with 8 bases identical to TRBD2. CDR1 and CDR2 from the germline V gene are MNHNS and SASEGT. This CDR3 comprises 17 residues. V lost 3 bases and J lost 5; bases outside the gene matches: 13. CDR3 region: CASSERTWISGGDTQYF. CDR3 coding DNA: TGTGCCAGCAGTGAGAGGACTTGGATCAGCGGGGGAGATACGCAGTATTTT.

The sample holds many counts of this clonotype. V usage is TRBV2 and J usage is TRBJ1-1; the match to TRBD1 covers 8 bases. The CDR3 consists of 17 residues. V dropped 2 bases and J dropped 3; count of bases not matched to a gene: 11. The V gene's germline CDR1 is SNHLY and CDR2 FYNNEI. The CDR3, as DNA: TGTGCCAGCAGTGAAACCGGGACAGGAGGGAGTTACACTGAAGCTTTCTTT. The encoded protein is CASSETGTGGSYTEAFF.

This clonotype was recorded at least ten times. Written as DNA, the CDR3 is TGCAGTGCTAGAGATTACGGTTCCGTCTGGGAGCAGTACTTC. This translates into CSARDYGSVWEQYF. This chain connects TRBV20-1 to TRBJ2-7; no clear D gene. The V end was cut by 0 bases, the J end by 7 bases, with 16 bases between. The CDR3 has 14 amino acids. Germline lookup yields CDR1 DFQATT and CDR2 SNEGSKA (reference sequence).

This clonotype was counted many times. The chain carries TRBV20-1 and TRBJ2-3, with D maybe TRBD2 (5 bases). This CDR3 contains 13 residues. V shed 2 bases and J shed 2 bases, with 8 bases lying between them. Germline V lookup: CDR1 DFQATT, CDR2 SNEGSKA (reference sequence). Written as DNA, the CDR3 is TGCAGTGCTAGACAGCGGAACACAGATACGCAGTATTTT. It is translated as CSARQRNTDTQYF.

This clonotype has a handful of counts. The genes are TRBV10-3 and TRBJ1-3; 7 bases are shared with TRBD1. V lost 3 bases, J lost 0 bases, and 17 bases stayed unmatched. The germline V gene has CDR1 ENHRY and CDR2 SYGVKD. The CDR3 has 20 residues. The DNA for the CDR3 is TGTGCCATCAGTGACCTCCGGGACAGCCGGAACTCCACCTCTGGAAACACCATATATTTT. This translates into CAISDLRDSRNSTSGNTIYF.

In its sample, this clonotype was seen many times. The genes are TRBV6-2 or TRBV6-3 and TRBJ2-2; D is perhaps TRBD1 (7 bases). The germline V gene has CDR1 MNHEY and CDR2 SVGEGT. The V end lost 5 bases, the J end lost 4 bases, and 17 bases lay between the germline ends. This CDR3 is built from 16 residues. The CDR3 DNA is TGTGCCAGCAGTAGCCCCCGACAGGGAGGCACCGGGGAGCTGTTTTTT. Translated, it gives CASSSPRQGGTGELFF.

In this sample, this clonotype turned up a few times. Here the CDR3 DNA reads TGTGCCAGCAGGACTAGCGGGAGTGGAAACATTCAGTACTTC. This sequence encodes CASRTSGSGNIQYF. This chain connects TRBV12-3 or TRBV12-4 to TRBJ2-4; the match to TRBD2 covers 12 bases. The ends lost 6 bases at V and 6 bases at J; junction bases unmatched: 3. The CDR3 runs 14 residues.

This clonotype was seen only a few times. This sequence joins TRBV20-1 and TRBJ1-2, with 10 bases that match TRBD1. The germline V gene encodes CDR1 DFQATT and CDR2 SNEGSKA (reference sequence). The CDR3 covers 13 residues. J gave up 5 bases and V 1 base, and 1 base lay outside the gene matches. CDR3 residues: CSARAGQGYGYTF. Here the CDR3 DNA reads TGCAGTGCTAGAGCGGGACAGGGGTATGGCTACACCTTC.

This chain joins TRBV6-4 and TRBJ1-5, with TRBD1 as a possible D gene (5 bases). Between the trimmed V and J ends, which lost 6 bases and 7 bases, there was a span of 13 bases. The germline V gene encodes CDR1 MRHNA and CDR2 SNTAGT. The CDR3 covers 13 residues. The CDR3 sequence is CASSRDLEQPQHF. CDR3 nucleotides: TGTGCCAGCAGCCGGGACCTGGAGCAGCCCCAGCATTTT.

For this clonotype: A much bigger clone sits one base away, suggesting this may be a read error. It is likely a read error, because the conserved phenylalanine at the end of the CDR3 is missing. The V gene is TRBV20-1, the J gene TRBJ1-1, with no clear D. Germline values: CDR1 DFQATT, CDR2 SNEGSKA (reference sequence). This CDR3 is 10 amino acids long. Trimming cost V 3 bases and J 5 bases, with 4 bases left between them. The CDR3 spells CSASRTEAFL. CDR3 bases: TGCAGTGCTAGTCGTACTGAAGCTTTCCTT.

This clonotype was counted many times. The gene calls are TRBV12-3 or TRBV12-4 and TRBJ2-3, with TRBD2 identical over 13 bases. V dropped 6 bases and J dropped 2; count of bases not matched to a gene: 5. The CDR3 loop spans 16 amino acids. The CDR3 sequence is CASSFGLAGATDTQYF. The CDR3 bases are TGTGCCAGCAGCTTCGGACTAGCGGGGGCCACAGATACGCAGTATTTT.